The rows below give T cell receptor beta chains drawn from one sample of a study of cytomegalovirus exposure and HLA in healthy donors. Clones were sequenced by immunoSEQ multiplex PCR, and TCRdb holds only the in-frame ones, with some missing. The data contain more than 140,000 clones, almost 85% of them singletons. Material for sequencing was PBMCs. Receptors originate from a man in his thirties or forties in good health and CMV-seropositive. CDR3s include the opening cysteine and the closing phenylalanine or tryptophan. Each record gives: J gene, clone size, CDR3 length, D gene, V gene, CDR3 DNA, CDR3 protein. D genes are given only for firm matches. Part of the rows lack a size; the others show once, few, many or a class for expanded clones.

TRBJ1-5,NA,14,TRBD1,TRBV30,TGTGCCTGGAGTCGAACAGGGGCGCGACAGCCCCAGCATTTT,CAWSRTGARQPQHF
TRBJ1-5,NA,14,NA,TRBV27,TGTGCCAGCAGTTCCGGACTGATCAATCAGCCCCAGCATTTT,CASSSGLINQPQHF
TRBJ2-7,few,13,NA,TRBV7-8,TGTGCCAGCAGCCCACCCACGAGGGACGAGCAGTACTTC,CASSPPTRDEQYF
TRBJ1-6,NA,15,NA,TRBV6-6,TGTGCCAGCAGTTACGAGAGCTCCTATAATTCACCCCTCCACTTT,CASSYESSYNSPLHF
TRBJ2-7,once,15,TRBD1,TRBV6-1,TGTGCCAGCAGTGAATTTGACAGGGGGTTCTACGAGCAGTACTTC,CASSEFDRGFYEQYF
TRBJ2-5,once,13,NA,TRBV4-1,TGCGCCAGCAGCCAGCTTGGTCGGGAGACCCAGTACTTC,CASSQLGRETQYF
TRBJ1-2,NA,15,NA,TRBV28,TGTGCCAGCAGTAACCCACTACTACAGGGCTATGGCTACACCTTC,CASSNPLLQGYGYTF
TRBJ2-7,NA,15,NA,TRBV18,TGTGCCAGCTCAATTACACCACCAACCGCCTACGAGCAGTACTTC,CASSITPPTAYEQYF
TRBJ1-3,few,15,NA,TRBV6-5,TGTGCCAGCAGTCGACAAGGGCGGGCTGGAAACACCATATATTTT,CASSRQGRAGNTIYF
TRBJ1-5,NA,12,NA,TRBV10-1,TGCGCCAGCAGTTTGGCGGGTCAGCCCCAGCATTTT,CASSLAGQPQHF
TRBJ2-7,NA,15,NA,TRBV7-9,TGTGCCAGCAGCTCCTCGGGCGGGGCAATCTACGAGCAGTACTTC,CASSSSGGAIYEQYF
TRBJ1-4,NA,15,NA,TRBV6-5,TGTGCCAGCAGTAGGCAACAGGGATCTAATGAAAAACTGTTTTTT,CASSRQQGSNEKLFF
TRBJ2-6,NA,14,NA,TRBV2,TGTGCCAGCGAAGAGTCCAGGGGGGCCAACGTCCTGACTTTC,CASEESRGANVLTF
TRBJ1-3,NA,11,NA,TRBV28,TGTGCGGAGGGCTCTGGAAACACCATATATTTT,CAEGSGNTIYF
TRBJ2-7,NA,15,TRBD1,TRBV30,TGTGCCTGGAGTGTACAGGGGGGACAGGTGGGCGAGCAGTACTTC,CAWSVQGGQVGEQYF
TRBJ2-7,NA,15,NA,TRBV28,TGTGCCAGCAGTCCTGACACCGCCGGCGACTACGAGCAGTACTTC,CASSPDTAGDYEQYF
TRBJ1-1,NA,13,NA,TRBV5-1,TGCGCCAGCAGCTTTACGGGACAACACGAAGCTTTCTTT,CASSFTGQHEAFF
TRBJ2-3,NA,15,NA,TRBV4-3,TGCGCCAGCAGCCCAGGAGGGACGGCTCTAAGAACGCAGTATTTT,CASSPGGTALRTQYF
TRBJ1-2,NA,18,NA,TRBV19,TGTGCCAGTAGTATTTATGGAGGATACCCATCACTTAACTATGGCTACACCTTC,CASSIYGGYPSLNYGYTF
TRBJ1-1,NA,13,NA,TRBV4-3,TGCGCCAGCAGGGGGGGTCTGAACACTGAAGCTTTCTTT,CASRGGLNTEAFF
TRBJ1-5,NA,15,TRBD1,TRBV28,TGTGCCAGCAGTACAGGGGGGGATAGCAATCAGCCCCAGCATTTT,CASSTGGDSNQPQHF
TRBJ2-7,NA,13,NA,TRBV10-3,TGTGCCATCAGTGAGTCTGGCAGGGACGAGCAGTACTTC,CAISESGRDEQYF
TRBJ2-5,NA,11,TRBD2,TRBV7-2,TGTGCCAGCAGCCCGGGGGGGACCCAGTACTTC,CASSPGGTQYF
TRBJ2-3,NA,15,TRBD1,TRBV6-6,TGTGCCAGCAGTTACTGGGACAGTGAGTCCGATACGCAGTATTTT,CASSYWDSESDTQYF
TRBJ2-2,NA,15,TRBD1,TRBV6-5,TGTGCCAGCAGTTACGGGACAGGGAGCACCGGGGAGCTGTTTTTT,CASSYGTGSTGELFF
TRBJ2-4,NA,18,NA,TRBV5-1,TGCGCCAGCAGCTACCAGAGTGGGGGCCTTCTAGCCAAAAACAGTCAGTACTTC,CASSYQSGGLLAKNSQYF
TRBJ1-1,few,13,NA,TRBV5-6,TGTGCCAGCAGCAAGGGGGGGCCCACTGAAGCTTTCTTT,CASSKGGPTEAFF
TRBJ2-7,NA,15,TRBD2,TRBV6-5,TGTGCCAGCAAAACACTAGCGGGAGATGTGTACGAGCAGTACTTC,CASKTLAGDVYEQYF
TRBJ2-1,NA,13,NA,TRBV4-1,TGCGCCAGCAGCCAGTATTTGAGGAATGAGCAGTTCTTC,CASSQYLRNEQFF
TRBJ2-2,NA,15,NA,TRBV30,TGTGCCTGGAGTACTTGGACTATTGTTACCGGGGAGCTGTTTTTT,CAWSTWTIVTGELFF
TRBJ2-2,NA,14,TRBD1,TRBV18,TGTGCCAGCTCACCGGGACAGGGGGCCGGGGAGCTGTTTTTT,CASSPGQGAGELFF
TRBJ2-1,few,14,NA,TRBV6-5,TGTGCCAGCAGTCCGGGACTCGAAGGCAATGAGCAGTTCTTC,CASSPGLEGNEQFF
TRBJ2-1,NA,15,NA,TRBV6-5,TGTGCCAGCAGTTACGGGCAGAGCTCCTACAATGAGCAGTTCTTC,CASSYGQSSYNEQFF
TRBJ2-4,NA,13,TRBD1,TRBV5-1,TGCGCCAGCAGCACAACCCCAGGGGGAACTCAGTACTTC,CASSTTPGGTQYF
TRBJ2-7,NA,14,NA,TRBV5-1,TGCGCCAGCAGCTTGAGTAGCGCCGACTACGAGCAGTACTTC,CASSLSSADYEQYF
TRBJ2-7,NA,15,NA,TRBV7-6,TGTGCCAGCAGCTCCACGCCACCTCCGGCGGGGGAGCAGTACTTC,CASSSTPPPAGEQYF
TRBJ2-3,NA,16,TRBD2,TRBV6-6,TGTGCCAGTCTTAAGGGGCTAGCGGGGGGCACAGATACGCAGTATTTT,CASLKGLAGGTDTQYF
TRBJ2-1,NA,12,NA,TRBV9,TGTGCCAGCAGCTCCCTAGGGGGTGAGCAGTTCTTC,CASSSLGGEQFF
TRBJ2-4,NA,15,NA,TRBV5-1,TGCGCCAGCAGCTTGTCATCGGGGGCCAAAAACATTCAGTACTTC,CASSLSSGAKNIQYF
TRBJ1-3,NA,20,TRBD1,TRBV29-1,TGCAGCGTTGAAGCAGGGGAACAGGGGGCGCGTCGGGGCTCTGGAAACACCATATATTTT,CSVEAGEQGARRGSGNTIYF
TRBJ2-1,NA,15,TRBD2,TRBV11-2,TGTGCCAGCAGCTTAGATCGGACTAGCTCCGGTGAGCAGTTCTTC,CASSLDRTSSGEQFF
TRBJ1-1,NA,14,TRBD1,TRBV28,TGTGCCAGCAGCCACACAGGGGTCGTGACTGAAGCTTTCTTT,CASSHTGVVTEAFF
TRBJ2-6,NA,17,NA,TRBV4-1,TGCGCCAGCAGCCTCCGGGACACCCGCTCTGGGGCCAACGTCCTGACTTTC,CASSLRDTRSGANVLTF